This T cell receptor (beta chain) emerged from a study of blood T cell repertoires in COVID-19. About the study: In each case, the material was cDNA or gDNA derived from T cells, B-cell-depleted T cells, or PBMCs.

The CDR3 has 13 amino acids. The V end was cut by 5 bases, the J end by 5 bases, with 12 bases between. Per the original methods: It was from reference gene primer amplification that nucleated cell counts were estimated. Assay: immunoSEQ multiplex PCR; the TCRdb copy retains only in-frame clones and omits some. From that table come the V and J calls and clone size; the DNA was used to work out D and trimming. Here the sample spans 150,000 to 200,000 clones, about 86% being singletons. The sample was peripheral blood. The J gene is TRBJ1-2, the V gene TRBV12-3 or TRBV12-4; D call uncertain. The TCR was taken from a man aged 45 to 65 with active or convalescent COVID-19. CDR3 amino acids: CASSPTPGYGYTF. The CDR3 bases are TGTGCCAGCAGTCCCACCCCGGGGTATGGCTACACCTTC.